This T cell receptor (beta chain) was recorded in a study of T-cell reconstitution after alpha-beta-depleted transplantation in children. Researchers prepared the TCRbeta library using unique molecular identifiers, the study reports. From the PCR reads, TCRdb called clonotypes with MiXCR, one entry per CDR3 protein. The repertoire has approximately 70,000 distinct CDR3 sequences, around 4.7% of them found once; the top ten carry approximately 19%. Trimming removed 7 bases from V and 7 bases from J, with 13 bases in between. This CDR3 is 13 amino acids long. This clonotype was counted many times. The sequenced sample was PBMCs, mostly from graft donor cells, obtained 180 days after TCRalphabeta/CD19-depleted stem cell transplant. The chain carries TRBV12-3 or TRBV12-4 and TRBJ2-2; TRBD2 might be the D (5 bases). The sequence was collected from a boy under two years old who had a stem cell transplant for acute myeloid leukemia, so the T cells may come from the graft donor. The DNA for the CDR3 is TGTGCCAGCAACGTACCGGGGTTCGGGGAGCTGTTTTTT. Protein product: CASNVPGFGELFF.